Following are 32 T cell receptor beta chains from one sample sequenced in a study of CD8 T cells in ankylosing spondylitis. Which antigens these TCRs recognize remains unknown. General study findings and limits: Blood from ankylosing spondylitis patients appeared to carry a characteristic roughly eight-variant TCR beta motif.

Via MiXCR, TCRdb re-called the 5' RACE reads, giving one row per CDR3 protein. The table includes 700,000 to 850,000 distinct CDR3 sequences, 10% to 15% detected once. The sequenced sample consisted of blood, either unsorted or a sorted T cell fraction (not recorded which). These receptors were obtained from a male donor with ankylosing spondylitis.

This chain connects TRBV19 to TRBJ2-3, with TRBD2 matching 7 bases. This CDR3 region has 16 residues. Germline values: CDR1 LNHDA, CDR2 SQIVND (reference sequence). V was clipped by 0 bases and J by 5 bases; unmatched bases: 8. DNA for the CDR3: TGTGCCAGTAGTATAGATCGGGCGGGAGTAGAAGATACGCAGTATTTT. Residues: CASSIDRAGVEDTQYF.

This chain links TRBV10-3 with TRBJ2-3; 10 positions agree with TRBD1. The CDR3 runs 13 residues. Trimming took 11 bases from V and 7 from J; bases not matched to a gene: 9. Germline CDR1 and CDR2: ENHRY and SYGVKD. CDR3 bases: TGTGCCCAACGAGGACAGGGGGATAATACGCAGTATTTT. Translation gives CAQRGQGDNTQYF.

The sample holds many counts of this clonotype. V and J are TRBV12-3 or TRBV12-4 and TRBJ2-3; TRBD2 is a possible D gene (5 bases). Trimming stripped 5 bases from V and 4 bases from J, with 13 bases between. CDR3 length equals 14 residues. CDR3 sequence (DNA): TGTGCCAGCAGTAACGGGCCGGGATCAGATACGCAGTATTTT. Its translation: CASSNGPGSDTQYF.

The genes are TRBV20-1 and TRBJ2-7; 9 nucleotides line up with TRBD2. CDR3 size: 15 residues. J was trimmed by 7 bases and V by 0 bases; bases with no gene match: 10. Germline V gives CDR1 DFQATT, CDR2 SNEGSKA (reference sequence). The CDR3 loop reads CSARDRRLAEKEQYF. The CDR3 coding sequence is TGCAGTGCTAGAGATAGGAGACTAGCGGAAAAAGAGCAGTACTTC.

This clonotype has ten or more counts. The genes are TRBV20-1 and TRBJ1-2, with a possible D match to TRBD1 (5 bases). The germline V and J ends were trimmed by 3 bases and 4 bases, with 12 bases remaining between them. Per the germline V gene, CDR1 is DFQATT and CDR2 is SNEGSKA (reference sequence). The CDR3 is made up of 13 amino acids. In DNA, the CDR3 is TGCAGTGCTAGCGGGCAGGGAGGCTATGGCTACACCTTC. Amino acids: CSASGQGGYGYTF.

V and J are TRBV9 and TRBJ2-1; no clear D. CDR1 is SGDLS, CDR2 YYNGEE, per germline. V lost 0 bases to trimming and J lost 1 base, with 14 bases between them. The CDR3 extends over 17 amino acids. The CDR3 protein is CASSVDGHPGSYNEQFF. CDR3 nucleotide sequence: TGTGCCAGCAGCGTAGACGGGCACCCAGGATCCTACAATGAGCAGTTCTTC.

This clonotype was seen a few times. The chain recombines TRBV15 with TRBJ2-1, with 7 bases fitting TRBD1. This CDR3 spans 16 amino acids. J gave up 4 bases and V 3 bases, and 9 bases lay outside the gene matches. Per the germline V gene, CDR1 is LNHNV and CDR2 is YYDKDF (reference sequence). The CDR3 is CATSRTGTVGYNEQFF. The CDR3 nucleotides read TGTGCCACCAGCAGGACCGGGACAGTGGGATACAATGAGCAGTTCTTC.

The chain carries TRBV19 and TRBJ2-7; D may be TRBD2 (6 bases). Trimming removed 3 bases from V and 2 bases from J, with 14 bases in between. From germline, CDR1 is LNHDA and CDR2 SQIVND (reference sequence). This CDR3 region has 15 residues. The DNA of the CDR3 is TGTGCCAGTAGTATGGCCGCCCGGGGGACCTACGAGCAGTACTTC. This sequence encodes CASSMAARGTYEQYF.

The rearrangement joins TRBV7-2 to TRBJ2-1, with 9 bases fitting TRBD2. Looked up from germline, CDR1 is SGHTA and CDR2 is FQGNSA. With V trimmed by 5 bases and J by 7 bases, 6 bases remained unmatched. The CDR3 covers 14 residues. This CDR3 is CASSPYAGGNEQFF. In DNA form, the CDR3 reads TGTGCCAGCAGCCCCTACGCGGGAGGGAATGAGCAGTTCTTC.

This chain links TRBV7-8 with TRBJ2-5, with no clear D. The CDR3 runs 12 residues. Per germline, CDR1 SGHVS and CDR2 FQNEAQ. The V and J ends lost 4 bases and 5 bases respectively, with 8 bases between them. Here the CDR3 reads CASSSVRETQYF. The CDR3 region has the DNA TGTGCCAGCAGCTCAGTGAGGGAGACCCAGTACTTC.

This clonotype was seen repeatedly, ten times or more. This sequence joins TRBV12-3 or TRBV12-4 and TRBJ1-2; no definite D call. CDR3 size: 13 residues. Deletions cut 5 bases from V and 2 bases from J, with 9 bases between. The CDR3 region is CASSPLPNYGYTF. The CDR3 coding sequence is TGTGCCAGCAGTCCCCTCCCCAACTATGGCTACACCTTC.

The rearrangement uses TRBV9 and TRBJ1-4, with a weak D call TRBD1 (6 bases). The CDR3 runs to 14 residues. Looked up from germline, CDR1 is SGDLS and CDR2 is YYNGEE. With 6 bases removed from V and 8 bases from J, the gap between germline ends came to 17 bases. The CDR3 sequence: CASTEGGEGEKLFF. In DNA form, the CDR3 reads TGTGCCAGCACCGAAGGGGGTGAGGGGGAAAAACTGTTTTTT.

This clonotype was seen only a few times. V and J are TRBV20-1 and TRBJ1-1; D possibly corresponds to TRBD1 (6 bases). From germline, CDR1 is DFQATT and CDR2 SNEGSKA (reference sequence). The length of the CDR3 is 16 residues. V was clipped by 1 base and J by 2 bases, with 17 bases between them. CDR3 loop: CSARVVSDRLNTEAFF. In nucleotides, the CDR3 is TGCAGTGCTAGAGTCGTTTCTGACAGGCTTAACACTGAAGCTTTCTTT.

There are a few counts of this clonotype. This chain joins TRBV5-1 and TRBJ2-7; D gene ambiguous. The CDR3 spans 14 residues. CDR1 SGHRS and CDR2 YFSETQ come from the germline V gene. With 2 bases removed from V and 1 base from J, the gap between germline ends came to 10 bases. CDR3 in amino acids: CASSFSEPSYEQYF. The CDR3 DNA is TGCGCCAGCAGCTTCTCGGAGCCTTCCTACGAGCAGTACTTC.

On this clonotype: A read error is possible here, since a much larger clone lies one base away. The rearrangement links TRBV20-1 to TRBJ2-2, with a weak D call TRBD1 (6 bases). Germline assignment: CDR1 DFQATT and CDR2 SNEGSKA (reference sequence). The CDR3 has 15 residues. The CDR3 region has the DNA TGCTGTGCTAGGAGAACAGGGTTGAGGACCGGGGAGCTGTTTTTT. It codes for CCARRTGLRTGELFF.

This clonotype has more than one count but fewer than ten. The rearrangement links TRBV4-3 to TRBJ1-1; D is ambiguous. This CDR3 contains 15 residues. The germline V and J ends were trimmed by 0 bases and 1 base, with 9 bases remaining between them. The germline V gene encodes CDR1 LGHNA and CDR2 YSLEER. DNA for the CDR3: TGCGCCAGCAGCCAAGAGGCCGCTCCGAACACTGAAGCTTTCTTT. This sequence encodes CASSQEAAPNTEAFF.

This clonotype was seen at least ten times. V usage is TRBV29-1 and J usage is TRBJ1-2; D remains unclear. The CDR3 sequence is 11 residues long. Trimming took 4 bases from V and 7 from J, leaving 10 bases between them. Germline V lookup: CDR1 SQVTM, CDR2 ANQGSEA. CDR3: CSVGLGFGYTF. CDR3 DNA: TGCAGCGTTGGGTTGGGGTTTGGCTACACCTTC.

This clonotype has a handful of counts. The rearrangement uses TRBV10-3 and TRBJ2-5; D is ambiguous. V was shortened by 3 bases and J by 5 bases, with 10 bases between the two germline ends. The CDR3 totals 13 residues. Germline V gives CDR1 ENHRY, CDR2 SYGVKD. CDR3 DNA: TGTGCCATCAGTGACCGGGCCTGGGAGACCCAGTACTTC. Its translation is CAISDRAWETQYF.

This clonotype appeared many times. The chain combines TRBV20-1 with TRBJ2-7, with 12 positions matching TRBD2. From germline, CDR1 is DFQATT and CDR2 SNEGSKA (reference sequence). V lost 3 bases to trimming and J lost 12 bases; unmatched junction nucleotides: 6. CDR3 length: 12 amino acids. The DNA of the CDR3 is TGCAGTGCTAGTCAACTAGCGGGAGGTCTGTACTTC. Its translation: CSASQLAGGLYF.

This clonotype was seen a handful of times. The V gene is TRBV7-2, the J gene TRBJ2-1; D might be TRBD2 (5 bases). The CDR3 length is 15 residues. In germline, CDR1 is SGHTA, CDR2 FQGNSA. The V and J ends lost 4 bases and 2 bases respectively, with 12 bases between them. The CDR3: CASSWAGGAYNEQFF. In DNA form, the CDR3 reads TGTGCCAGCAGCTGGGCGGGTGGCGCCTACAATGAGCAGTTCTTC.

This clonotype was counted ten times or more. V gene TRBV7-8 combines with J gene TRBJ1-6; perhaps TRBD1 as D (5 bases). V lost 1 base to trimming and J lost 5 bases, with 6 bases between them. This CDR3 has 14 amino acids. Germline V gene sequence: CDR1 SGHVS, CDR2 FQNEAQ. The CDR3 DNA reads as TGTGCCAGCAGCTTAGGCAGGGATAATTCACCCCTCCACTTT. Its translation is CASSLGRDNSPLHF.

The chain carries TRBV4-1 and TRBJ1-3; D is ambiguous. The CDR3 has 13 amino acids. Germline assignment: CDR1 MGHRA and CDR2 YSYEKL. V was clipped by 2 bases and J by 8 bases, with 10 bases between them. This CDR3 reads CASSQPPHDTIYF. As DNA, the CDR3 is TGCGCCAGCAGCCAACCCCCGCACGACACCATATATTTT.

This clonotype was picked up a small number of times. The rearrangement uses TRBV6-6 and TRBJ1-1; no clear D. Trimming took off 2 bases at V and 6 bases at J, with 10 bases between the two ends. CDR1 MNHNY and CDR2 SVGAGI come from the germline V gene (reference sequence). The CDR3 contains 13 residues. The CDR3 DNA sequence: TGTGCCAGCAGTTACGATTGGGTCTCTGAAGCTTTCTTT. Translation: CASSYDWVSEAFF.

This clonotype has a handful of counts. The gene calls are TRBV20-1 and TRBJ2-1; D is ambiguous. Trimming pared 0 bases from V and 8 bases from J, leaving 5 bases between. CDR1 and CDR2 from the germline V gene are DFQATT and SNEGSKA (reference sequence). This CDR3 is 11 amino acids long. CDR3 amino acids: CSARDYDEQFF. In DNA form, the CDR3 reads TGCAGTGCTAGAGATTATGATGAGCAGTTCTTC.

This clonotype turned up a few times. The chain recombines TRBV20-1 with TRBJ2-6; D not certain. V lost 6 bases to trimming and J lost 3 bases, with 21 bases between them. CDR1 DFQATT and CDR2 SNEGSKA come from the germline V gene (reference sequence). The CDR3 covers 17 residues. CDR3 sequence (DNA): TGCAGTGCCACCGGTAGAAATACTATAAGTGGGGCCAACGTCCTGACTTTC. Translating it yields CSATGRNTISGANVLTF.

In this sample, this clonotype turned up a few times. The chain has TRBV29-1 and TRBJ1-1, with a tentative D call TRBD1 (5 bases). V dropped 7 bases and J dropped 1 base, with 10 bases sitting between them. Germline V gives CDR1 SQVTM, CDR2 ANQGSEA. The CDR3 runs to 12 residues. This chain's CDR3 is CSALGQNTEAFF. The DNA of the CDR3 is TGCAGCGCTCTCGGACAGAACACTGAAGCTTTCTTT.

The V and J genes are TRBV7-2 and TRBJ1-4, with D perhaps matching TRBD1 (6 bases). CDR1 and CDR2 from the germline V gene are SGHTA and FQGNSA. Trimming pared 5 bases from V and 6 bases from J, leaving 10 bases between. This CDR3 region has 13 residues. The CDR3 loop reads CASSRGAYEKLFF. CDR3 nucleotide sequence: TGTGCCAGCAGCCGGGGGGCGTATGAAAAACTGTTTTTT.

The V call is TRBV7-8, the J call TRBJ2-2; D gene uncertain. V dropped 1 base and J dropped 5 bases, with 14 bases sitting between them. Looked up from germline, CDR1 is SGHVS and CDR2 is FQNEAQ. The CDR3 consists of 16 residues. In nucleotides, the CDR3 is TGTGCCAGCAGCTTAGTTCTTTGGCTCGGGACCGGGGAGCTGTTTTTT. Translated, it gives CASSLVLWLGTGELFF. Full variable domain (remainder filled in from reference TRBV7-8 and TRBJ2-2): GAGVSQSPRYKVAKRGQDVALRCDPISGHVSLFWYQQALGQGPEFLTYFQNEAQLDKSGLPSDRFFAERPEGSVSTLKIQRTQQEDSAVYLCASSLVLWLGTGELFFGEGSRLTVL.

A few counts support this clonotype. This chain connects TRBV5-1 to TRBJ2-2, with D perhaps given as TRBD1 or TRBD2 (5 bases each). The germline gives CDR1 SGHRS, CDR2 YFSETQ. Trimming shortened V by 0 bases and J by 0 bases, and 9 bases separated the two germline ends. The CDR3 extends over 16 amino acids. CDR3 sequence reads: CASSLGGTTNTGELFF. CDR3 nucleotides: TGCGCCAGCAGCTTGGGAGGGACCACGAACACCGGGGAGCTGTTTTTT.

This clonotype showed up many times. This chain joins TRBV20-1 and TRBJ1-5; D is possibly TRBD1 (6 bases). The germline V gene encodes CDR1 DFQATT and CDR2 SNEGSKA (reference sequence). The CDR3 loop spans 16 amino acids. V was cut by 0 bases and J by 6 bases, with 18 bases left in between. The DNA of the CDR3 is TGCAGTGCTAGAGATCTAAGAGGGGGAGAAGGTCAGCCCCAGCATTTT. As protein: CSARDLRGGEGQPQHF.

The CDR3 bases are TGTGCCAGCAGCCACCCACAGGGTACATTGGCTTACGAGCAGTACTTC. Encoded protein: CASSHPQGTLAYEQYF. The chain is built from TRBV4-2 and TRBJ2-7, with D possibly matching TRBD1 (6 bases). Germline V gives CDR1 LGHNA, CDR2 YNFKEQ. The V end was cut by 3 bases, the J end by 4 bases, with 19 bases between. The CDR3 is made up of 16 amino acids.

The genes are TRBV5-6 and TRBJ2-5; 12 bases align to TRBD2. Germline lookup yields CDR1 SGHDT and CDR2 YYEEEE. The J segment lost 4 bases and the V segment lost 4 bases, leaving 11 bases of the junction unmatched. This CDR3 contains 17 residues. The CDR3 nucleotides are TGTGCCAGCAGCCTTCCTACTAGCGGGAGGTGGCGAGAGACCCAGTACTTC. Translation gives CASSLPTSGRWRETQYF. Complete variable domain (other parts from reference TRBV5-6 and TRBJ2-5): DAGVTQSPTHLIKTRGQQVTLRCSPKSGHDTVSWYQQALGQGPQFIFQYYEEEERQRGNFPDRFSGHQFPNYSSELNVNALLLGDSALYLCASSLPTSGRWRETQYFGPGTRLLVL.